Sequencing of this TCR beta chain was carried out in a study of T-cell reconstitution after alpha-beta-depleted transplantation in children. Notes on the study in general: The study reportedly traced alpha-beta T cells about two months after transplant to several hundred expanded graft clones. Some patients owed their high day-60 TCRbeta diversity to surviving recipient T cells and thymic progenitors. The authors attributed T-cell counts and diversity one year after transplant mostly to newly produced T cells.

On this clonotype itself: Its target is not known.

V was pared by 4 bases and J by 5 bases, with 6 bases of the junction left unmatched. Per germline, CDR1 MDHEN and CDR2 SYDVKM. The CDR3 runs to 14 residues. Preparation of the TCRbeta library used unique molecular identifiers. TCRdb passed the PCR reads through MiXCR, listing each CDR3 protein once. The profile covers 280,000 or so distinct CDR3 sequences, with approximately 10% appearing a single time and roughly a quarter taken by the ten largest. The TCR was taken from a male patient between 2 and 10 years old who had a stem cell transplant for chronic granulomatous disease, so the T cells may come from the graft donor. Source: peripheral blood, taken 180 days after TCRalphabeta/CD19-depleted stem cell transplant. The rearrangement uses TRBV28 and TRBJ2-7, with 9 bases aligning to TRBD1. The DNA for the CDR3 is TGTGCCAGCAGTTCCCGGGACAGGGTTCACGAGCAGTACTTC. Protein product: CASSSRDRVHEQYF. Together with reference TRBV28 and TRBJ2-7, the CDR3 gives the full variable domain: DVKVTQSSRYLVKRTGEKVFLECVQDMDHENMFWYRQDPGLGLRLIYFSYDVKMKEKGDIPEGYSVSREKKERFSLILESASTNQTSMYLCASSSRDRVHEQYFGPGTRLTVT.